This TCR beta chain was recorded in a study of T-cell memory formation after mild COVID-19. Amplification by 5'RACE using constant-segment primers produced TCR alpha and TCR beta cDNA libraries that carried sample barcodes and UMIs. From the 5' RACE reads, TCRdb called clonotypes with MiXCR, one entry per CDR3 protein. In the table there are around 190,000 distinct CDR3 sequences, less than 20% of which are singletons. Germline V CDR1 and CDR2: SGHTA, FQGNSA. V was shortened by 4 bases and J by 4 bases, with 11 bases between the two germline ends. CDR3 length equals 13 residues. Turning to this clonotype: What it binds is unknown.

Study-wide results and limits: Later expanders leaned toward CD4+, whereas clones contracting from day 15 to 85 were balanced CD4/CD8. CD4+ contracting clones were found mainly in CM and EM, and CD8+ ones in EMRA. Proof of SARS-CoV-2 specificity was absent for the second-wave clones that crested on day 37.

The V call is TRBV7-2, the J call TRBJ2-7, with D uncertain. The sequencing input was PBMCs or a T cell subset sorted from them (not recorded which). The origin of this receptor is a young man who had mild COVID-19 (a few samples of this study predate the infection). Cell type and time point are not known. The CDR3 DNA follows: TGTGCCAGCAGCTCGCAGGACGGGTACGAGCAGTACGTC. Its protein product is CASSSQDGYEQYV.